This TCR beta chain stems from a study of neurological immune-mediated disorders. Overall study results and limits: Patients with HTLV-1-associated myelopathy had the highest level of TCR clonal expansion, whereas patients with multiple sclerosis had the lowest level, falling beneath the level found in healthy controls. A possible signature was seen in one related-CDR3 cluster, into which phylogenetic grouping placed the repertoires of 18 of 34 multiple sclerosis patients.

Synthesis of cDNA used 5'RACE (with 10-nucleotide random UMIs). MiXCR, applied by TCRdb to the 5' RACE reads, yields one record per CDR3 protein. The table includes around 67,000 distinct CDR3 sequences, 4% to 6% detected once. Points on this clonotype: As yet, its antigen is unknown.

V lost 4 bases and J lost 0, with 11 bases in between. The CDR3 loop spans 14 amino acids. Germline loops: CDR1 SGDLS, CDR2 YYNGEE. Sequencing was carried out using PBMCs. This TCR was sampled from a man between 18 and 29 years old with multiple sclerosis. This chain links TRBV9 with TRBJ2-7; TRBD2 might be the D (5 bases). The CDR3 sequence: CASSPRESSYEQYF. CDR3 in DNA: TGTGCCAGCAGCCCCCGGGAAAGCTCCTACGAGCAGTACTTC.